This TCR beta chain was obtained from a study of T cells in Graves' hyperthyroidism and ophthalmopathy. Germline CDR1 SNHLY, CDR2 FYNNEI. The V segment lost 8 bases and the J segment 8 bases; nucleotides outside the gene matches: 9. CDR3 length equals 15 residues. What was amplified from RNA transcripts were TCR beta CDR3 regions. First-round RT-PCR targeting the TCR CDR3 was performed with the HTBI primer set. TCRdb ran MiXCR on the multiplex PCR reads and lists one entry per CDR3 protein. The table records about 480,000 distinct CDR3 sequences, about 15% of them present only once. This clonotype was seen many times. Lactation, pregnancy, other autoimmune disease or uncontrolled infection led to exclusion of patients. Each diagnosis was grounded in clinical symptoms, serum thyroxine and TRAb, thyroid ultrasound, and orbital computed tomography.

Specimen: blood. This chain uses TRBV2 with TRBJ2-3; TRBD2 matches 14 bases. The receptor was derived from a woman between 18 and 30 years old with Graves' hyperthyroidism. As DNA, the CDR3 is TGTGCCAGCGATCCTGGGACTAGCGGGAGCGGTACGCAGTATTTT. Protein product: CASDPGTSGSGTQYF.